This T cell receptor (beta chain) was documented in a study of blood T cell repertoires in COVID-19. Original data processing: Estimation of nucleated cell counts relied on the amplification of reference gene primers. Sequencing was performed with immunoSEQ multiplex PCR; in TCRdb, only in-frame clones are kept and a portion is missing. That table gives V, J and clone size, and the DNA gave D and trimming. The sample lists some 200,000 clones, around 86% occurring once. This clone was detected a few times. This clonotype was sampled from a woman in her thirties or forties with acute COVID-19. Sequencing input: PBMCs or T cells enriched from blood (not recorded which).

CDR3 sequence (DNA): TGTGCCAGTAGTAGGGAGGAGAGAGACACCATATATTTT. This gives the protein CASSREERDTIYF. The V and J genes are TRBV19 and TRBJ1-3, with D uncertain. Per the germline V gene, CDR1 is LNHDA and CDR2 is SQIVND (reference sequence). This CDR3 spans 13 amino acids. Trimming pared 4 bases from V and 8 bases from J, leaving 12 bases between.